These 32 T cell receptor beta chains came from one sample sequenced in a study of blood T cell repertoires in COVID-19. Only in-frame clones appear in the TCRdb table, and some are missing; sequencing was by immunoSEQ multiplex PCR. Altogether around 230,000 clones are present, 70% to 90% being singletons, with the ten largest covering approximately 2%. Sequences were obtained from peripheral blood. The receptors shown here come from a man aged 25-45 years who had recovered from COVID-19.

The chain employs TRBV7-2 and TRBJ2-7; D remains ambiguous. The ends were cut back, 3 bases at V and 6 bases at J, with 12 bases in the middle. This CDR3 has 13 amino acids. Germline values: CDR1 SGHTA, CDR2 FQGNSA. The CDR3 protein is CASSFGFTGEQYF. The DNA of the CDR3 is TGTGCCAGCAGCTTTGGTTTTACTGGCGAGCAGTACTTC.

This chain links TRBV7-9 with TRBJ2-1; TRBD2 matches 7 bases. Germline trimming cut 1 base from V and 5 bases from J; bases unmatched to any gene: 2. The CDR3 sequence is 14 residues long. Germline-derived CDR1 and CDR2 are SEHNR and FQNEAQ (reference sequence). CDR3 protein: CASSLGLADNEQFF. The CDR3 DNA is TGTGCCAGCAGCTTAGGCCTAGCGGACAATGAGCAGTTCTTC.

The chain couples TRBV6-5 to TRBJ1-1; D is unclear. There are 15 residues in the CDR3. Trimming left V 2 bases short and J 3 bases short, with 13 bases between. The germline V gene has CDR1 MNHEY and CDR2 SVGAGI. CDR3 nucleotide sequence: TGTGCCAGCAGTTACAGCGGGCGCGGGGACACTGAAGCTTTCTTT. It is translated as CASSYSGRGDTEAFF.

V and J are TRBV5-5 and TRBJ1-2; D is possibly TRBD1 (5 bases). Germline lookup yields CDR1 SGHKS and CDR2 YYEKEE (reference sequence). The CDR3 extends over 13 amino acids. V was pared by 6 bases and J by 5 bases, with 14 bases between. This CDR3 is CASNRDLEYGYTF. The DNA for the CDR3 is TGTGCCAGCAATAGGGACTTGGAGTATGGCTACACCTTC.

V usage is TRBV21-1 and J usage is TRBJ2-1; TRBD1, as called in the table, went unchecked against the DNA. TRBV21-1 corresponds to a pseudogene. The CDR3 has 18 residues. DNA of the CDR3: TGTGCCAGCAGCAAAGCGAGGGACAGGGGAAGGTCGAAGAATGAGCAGTTCTTC. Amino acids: CASSKARDRGRSKNEQFF.

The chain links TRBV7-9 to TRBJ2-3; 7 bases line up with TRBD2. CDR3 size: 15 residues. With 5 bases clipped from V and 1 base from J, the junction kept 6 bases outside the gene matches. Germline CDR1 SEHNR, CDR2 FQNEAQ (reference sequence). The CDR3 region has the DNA TGTGCCAGCAGCGTTAGCGGGTACCGCACAGATACGCAGTATTTT. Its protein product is CASSVSGYRTDTQYF.

The CDR3 sequence: CASSVSLEGYNEQFF. Written as DNA, the CDR3 is TGTGCCAGCAGCGTATCACTAGAGGGATACAATGAGCAGTTCTTC. This chain links TRBV9 with TRBJ2-1, with a weak D call TRBD2 (5 bases). Deletions cut 1 base from V and 4 bases from J, with 12 bases between. The CDR3 is 15 amino acids. The germline gives CDR1 SGDLS, CDR2 YYNGEE.

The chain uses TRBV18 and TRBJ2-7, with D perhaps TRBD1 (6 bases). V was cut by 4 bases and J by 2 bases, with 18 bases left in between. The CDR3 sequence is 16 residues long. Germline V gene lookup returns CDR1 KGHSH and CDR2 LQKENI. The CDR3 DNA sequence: TGTGCCAGCTCACGAACCGGGGACCGGACAGCCTACGAGCAGTACTTC. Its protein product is CASSRTGDRTAYEQYF.

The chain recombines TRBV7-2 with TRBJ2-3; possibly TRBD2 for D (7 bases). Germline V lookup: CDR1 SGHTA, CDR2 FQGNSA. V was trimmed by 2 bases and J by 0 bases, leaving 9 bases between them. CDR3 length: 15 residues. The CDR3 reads CASSLRGASTDTQYF. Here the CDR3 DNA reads TGTGCCAGCAGCTTACGGGGGGCCAGCACAGATACGCAGTATTTT.

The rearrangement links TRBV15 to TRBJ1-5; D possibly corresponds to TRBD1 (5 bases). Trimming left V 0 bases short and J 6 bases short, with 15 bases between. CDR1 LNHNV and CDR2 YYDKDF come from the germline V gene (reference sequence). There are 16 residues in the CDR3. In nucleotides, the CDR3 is TGTGCCACCAGCAGAGAGGCCGGAGGGGTGGGTCAGCCCCAGCATTTT. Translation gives CATSREAGGVGQPQHF.

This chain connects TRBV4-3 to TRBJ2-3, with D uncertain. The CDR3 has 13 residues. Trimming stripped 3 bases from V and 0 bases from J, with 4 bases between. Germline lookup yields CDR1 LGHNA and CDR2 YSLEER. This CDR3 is CASSHLSTDTQYF. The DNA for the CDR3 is TGCGCCAGCAGCCACCTTAGCACAGATACGCAGTATTTT.

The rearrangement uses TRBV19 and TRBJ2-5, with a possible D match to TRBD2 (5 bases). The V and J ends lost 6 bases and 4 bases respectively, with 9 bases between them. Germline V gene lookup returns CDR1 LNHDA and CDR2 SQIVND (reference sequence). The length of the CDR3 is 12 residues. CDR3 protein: CASSQAVETQYF. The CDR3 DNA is TGTGCCAGTAGCCAAGCGGTAGAGACCCAGTACTTC.

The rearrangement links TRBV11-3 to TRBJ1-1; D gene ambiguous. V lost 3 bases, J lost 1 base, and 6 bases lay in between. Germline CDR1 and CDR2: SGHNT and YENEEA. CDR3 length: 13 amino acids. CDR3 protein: CASSLRQNTEAFF. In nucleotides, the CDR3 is TGTGCCAGCAGCTTGCGTCAGAACACTGAAGCTTTCTTT.

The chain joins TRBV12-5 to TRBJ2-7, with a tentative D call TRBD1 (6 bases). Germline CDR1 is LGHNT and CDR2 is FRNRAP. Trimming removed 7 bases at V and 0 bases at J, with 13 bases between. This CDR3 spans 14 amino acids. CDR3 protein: CASVGTSSSYEQYF. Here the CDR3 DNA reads TGTGCTAGTGTCGGGACATCTAGCTCCTACGAGCAGTACTTC.

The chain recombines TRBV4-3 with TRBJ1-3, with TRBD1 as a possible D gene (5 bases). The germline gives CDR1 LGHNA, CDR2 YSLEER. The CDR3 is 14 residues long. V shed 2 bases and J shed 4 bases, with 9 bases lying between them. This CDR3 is CASSQLREGNTIYF. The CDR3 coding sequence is TGCGCCAGCAGCCAACTCAGGGAAGGAAACACCATATATTTT.

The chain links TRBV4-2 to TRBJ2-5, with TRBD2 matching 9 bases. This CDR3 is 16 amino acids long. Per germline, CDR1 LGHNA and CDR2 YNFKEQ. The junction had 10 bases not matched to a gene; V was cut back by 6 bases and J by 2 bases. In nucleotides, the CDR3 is TGTGCCAGCAGTCGAGAGGCGGGGGGGATACAAGAGACCCAGTACTTC. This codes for CASSREAGGIQETQYF.

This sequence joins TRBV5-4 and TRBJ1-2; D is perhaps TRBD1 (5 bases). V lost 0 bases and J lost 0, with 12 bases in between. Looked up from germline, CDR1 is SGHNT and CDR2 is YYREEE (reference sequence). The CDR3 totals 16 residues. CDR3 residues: CASSLAERGTNYGYTF. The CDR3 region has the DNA TGTGCCAGCAGCTTGGCGGAGCGGGGGACTAACTATGGCTACACCTTC. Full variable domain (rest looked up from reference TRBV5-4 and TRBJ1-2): ETGVTQSPTHLIKTRGQQVTLRCSSQSGHNTVSWYQQALGQGPQFIFQYYREEENGRGNFPPRFSGLQFPNYSSELNVNALELDDSALYLCASSLAERGTNYGYTFGSGTRLTVV.

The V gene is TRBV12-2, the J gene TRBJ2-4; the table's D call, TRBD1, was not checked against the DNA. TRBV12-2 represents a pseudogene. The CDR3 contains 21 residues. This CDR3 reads CASRLAGSDRVCSEAKNIQYF. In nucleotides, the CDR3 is TGTGCAAGTCGCTTAGCTGGATCGGACAGGGTCTGCTCGGAAGCCAAAAACATTCAGTACTTC.

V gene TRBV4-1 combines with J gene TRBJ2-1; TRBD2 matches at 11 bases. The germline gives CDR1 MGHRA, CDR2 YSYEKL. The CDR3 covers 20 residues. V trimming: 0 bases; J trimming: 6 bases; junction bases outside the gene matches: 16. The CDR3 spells CASSQDLAGGPYGLGNEQFF. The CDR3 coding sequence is TGCGCCAGCAGCCAAGATTTAGCGGGGGGGCCTTACGGCTTGGGCAATGAGCAGTTCTTC.

The CDR3 here is CASSFNRGGSTEAFF. The CDR3, as DNA: TGTGCCAGCAGTTTCAATCGAGGAGGGAGCACTGAAGCTTTCTTT. This sequence joins TRBV7-9 and TRBJ1-1; D is undetermined. V lost 6 bases and J 4 bases, leaving 18 bases between the germline ends. Germline V gives CDR1 SEHNR, CDR2 FQNEAQ (reference sequence). The CDR3 runs 15 residues.

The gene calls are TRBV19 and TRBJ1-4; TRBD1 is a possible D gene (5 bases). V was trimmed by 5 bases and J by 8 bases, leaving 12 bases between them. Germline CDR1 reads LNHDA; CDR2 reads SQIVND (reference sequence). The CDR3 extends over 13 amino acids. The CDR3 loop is CASSGRVDEKLFF. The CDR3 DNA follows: TGTGCCAGTAGTGGCAGGGTAGACGAAAAACTGTTTTTT. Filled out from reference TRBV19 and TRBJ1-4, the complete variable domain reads DGGITQSPKYLFRKEGQNVTLSCEQNLNHDAMYWYRQDPGQGLRLIYYSQIVNDFQKGDIAEGYSVSREKKESFPLTVTSAQKNPTAFYLCASSGRVDEKLFFGSGTQLSVL.

The CDR3 DNA is TGTGCCAGCAGACCCCGAGGAATGGAGACCCAGTACTTC. This encodes CASRPRGMETQYF. The chain uses TRBV12-3 or TRBV12-4 and TRBJ2-5; D gene ambiguous. The V gene lost 6 bases and the J gene lost 5 bases, with 13 bases spanning the gap. The CDR3 extends over 13 amino acids.

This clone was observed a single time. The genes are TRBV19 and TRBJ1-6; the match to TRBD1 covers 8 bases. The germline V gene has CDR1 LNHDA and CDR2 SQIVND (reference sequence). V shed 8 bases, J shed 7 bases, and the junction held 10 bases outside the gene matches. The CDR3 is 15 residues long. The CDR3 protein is CASGTGPAWNSPLHF. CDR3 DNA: TGTGCCAGTGGGACAGGCCCGGCTTGGAATTCACCCCTCCACTTT.

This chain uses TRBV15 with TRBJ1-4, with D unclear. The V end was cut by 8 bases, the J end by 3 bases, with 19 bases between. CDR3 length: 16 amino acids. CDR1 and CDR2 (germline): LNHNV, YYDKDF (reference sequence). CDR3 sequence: CATGRPVPRANEKLFF. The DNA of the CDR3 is TGTGCCACCGGGAGACCTGTCCCTAGGGCTAATGAAAAACTGTTTTTT.

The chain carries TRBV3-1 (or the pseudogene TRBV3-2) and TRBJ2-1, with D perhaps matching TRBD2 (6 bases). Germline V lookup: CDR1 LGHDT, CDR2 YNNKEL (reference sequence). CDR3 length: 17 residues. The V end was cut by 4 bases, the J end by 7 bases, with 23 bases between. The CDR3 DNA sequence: TGTGCCAGCAGCCCCCGAAGGGGCGGGGACCTCGTGAATGAGCAGTTCTTC. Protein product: CASSPRRGGDLVNEQFF.

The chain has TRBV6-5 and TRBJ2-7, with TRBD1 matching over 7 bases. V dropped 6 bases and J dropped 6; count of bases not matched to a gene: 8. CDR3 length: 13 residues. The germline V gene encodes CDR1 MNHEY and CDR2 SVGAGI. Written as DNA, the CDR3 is TGTGCCAGCAGCCTAGACAGGGCATTCGAGCAGTACTTC. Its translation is CASSLDRAFEQYF.

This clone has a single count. CDR3 DNA: TGTGCCAGCTCGTCAGCGGGGGGCACAGATACGCAGTATTTT. Its translation: CASSSAGGTDTQYF. The chain is built from TRBV18 and TRBJ2-3; 8 nucleotides line up with TRBD2. V lost 6 bases to trimming and J lost 1 base; unmatched junction nucleotides: 3. Germline CDR1 and CDR2: KGHSH and LQKENI. This CDR3 spans 14 amino acids.

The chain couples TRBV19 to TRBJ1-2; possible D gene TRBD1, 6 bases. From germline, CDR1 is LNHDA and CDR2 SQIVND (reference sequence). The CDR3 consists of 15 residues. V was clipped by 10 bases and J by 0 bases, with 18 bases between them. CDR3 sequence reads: CATKLTGTANYGYTF. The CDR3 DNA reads TGTGCCACAAAATTGACAGGCACAGCTAACTATGGCTACACCTTC.

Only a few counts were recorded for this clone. The CDR3 reads CAWSVQQGALQETQYF. In DNA, the CDR3 is TGTGCCTGGAGTGTACAACAGGGGGCCCTCCAAGAGACCCAGTACTTC. The chain recombines TRBV30 with TRBJ2-5; 9 bases map to TRBD1. Germline V gives CDR1 GTSNPN, CDR2 SVGIG (reference sequence). V lost 0 bases and J lost 1; bases outside the gene matches: 6. CDR3 length equals 16 residues. Filled out from reference TRBV30 and TRBJ2-5, the complete variable domain reads SQTIHQWPATLVQPVGSPLSLECTVEGTSNPNLYWYRQAAGRGLQLLFYSVGIGQISSEVPQNLSASRPQDRQFILSSKKLLLSDSGFYLCAWSVQQGALQETQYFGPGTRLLVL.

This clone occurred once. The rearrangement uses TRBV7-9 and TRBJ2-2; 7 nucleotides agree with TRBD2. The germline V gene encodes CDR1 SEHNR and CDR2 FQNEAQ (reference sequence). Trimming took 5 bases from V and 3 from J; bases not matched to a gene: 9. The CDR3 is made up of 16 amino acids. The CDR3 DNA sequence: TGTGCCAGCAGCCCAAGGCCGGGGGGTCACACCGGGGAGCTGTTTTTT. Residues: CASSPRPGGHTGELFF. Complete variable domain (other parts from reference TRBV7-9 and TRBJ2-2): DTGVSQNPRHKITKRGQNVTFRCDPISEHNRLYWYRQTLGQGPEFLTYFQNEAQLEKSRLLSDRFSAERPKGSFSTLEIQRTEQGDSAMYLCASSPRPGGHTGELFFGEGSRLTVL.

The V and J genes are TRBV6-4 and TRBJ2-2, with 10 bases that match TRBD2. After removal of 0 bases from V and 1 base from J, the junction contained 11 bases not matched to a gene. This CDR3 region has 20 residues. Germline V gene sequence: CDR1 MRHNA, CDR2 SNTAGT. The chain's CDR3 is CASSDSLAGVTLLNTGELFF. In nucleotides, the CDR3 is TGTGCCAGCAGTGACTCCCTAGCGGGGGTTACCCTATTGAACACCGGGGAGCTGTTTTTT.

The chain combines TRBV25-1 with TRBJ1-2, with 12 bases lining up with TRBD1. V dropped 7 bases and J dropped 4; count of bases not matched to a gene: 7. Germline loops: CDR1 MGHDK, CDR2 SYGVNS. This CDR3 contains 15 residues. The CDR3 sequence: CASTGQGALGYGYTF. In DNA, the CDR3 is TGTGCCAGCACGGGACAGGGGGCCCTTGGCTATGGCTACACCTTC.